These T cell receptor beta chains were read from a single sample in a study of cytomegalovirus exposure and HLA in healthy donors. The protocol was immunoSEQ multiplex PCR, while the TCRdb copy is restricted to in-frame clones and leaves out a portion. The sample yields approximately 150,000 clones, just under 90% seen once. The sequencing input was PBMCs. The receptors originated from a woman aged 30 to 39 in good health and CMV-seronegative. Each CDR3 is given with its conserved first and last residue. The D gene is left open where the match is weak. Some rows have no size entry. The others give once, few or many, or a class for an expanded clone.

>TRBJ1-2|15|.|TRBV9|.
CASSVGFTGTYGYTF
TGTGCCAGCAGCGTAGGATTTACAGGGACCTATGGCTACACCTTC
>TRBJ1-5|14|.|TRBV27|.
CASSRTGRGQPQHF
TGTGCCAGCAGTCGTACAGGGAGAGGACAGCCCCAGCATTTT
>TRBJ1-2|15|TRBD1|TRBV6-5|.
CASSYGSSYRGGYTF
TGTGCCAGCAGTTACGGAAGTAGCTACAGGGGAGGCTACACCTTC
>TRBJ1-2|15|TRBD1|TRBV25-1|.
CASSSRQGANYGYTF
TGTGCCAGCAGTTCCCGACAGGGGGCGAACTATGGCTACACCTTC
>TRBJ1-4|17|TRBD1|TRBV4-2|.
CASSLPIGTGVVEKLFF
TGTGCCAGCAGCCTCCCAATCGGGACAGGGGTGGTAGAAAAACTGTTTTTT
>TRBJ1-2|14|.|TRBV19|.
CASSTQALNYGYTF
TGTGCCAGTAGTACTCAGGCGCTAAACTATGGCTACACCTTC
>TRBJ1-6|17|TRBD1|TRBV10-2|.
CASSEFGTGNYNSPLHF
TGCGCCAGCAGTGAGTTCGGGACAGGGAACTATAATTCACCCCTCCACTTT
>TRBJ2-1|15|TRBD2|TRBV5-1|.
CASSFSSGGLNEQFF
TGCGCCAGCAGCTTCTCTAGCGGGGGTCTCAATGAGCAGTTCTTC
>TRBJ2-3|15|.|TRBV2|.
CASSELRGILYAQYF
TGTGCCAGCAGTGAATTACGGGGGATTCTTTATGCGCAGTATTTT
>TRBJ1-1|11|.|TRBV2|.
CASSARTEAFF
TGTGCCAGCAGTGCCCGCACTGAAGCTTTCTTT
>TRBJ1-1|21|.|TRBV27|.
CASSYPSSLDISALMNTEAFF
TGTGCCAGCAGTTACCCCTCCTCCCTGGACATTTCTGCCTTAATGAACACTGAAGCTTTCTTT
>TRBJ1-1|14|.|TRBV6-7|.
CASSYLRGNTEAFF
TGTGCCAGCAGTTATCTTCGGGGAAACACTGAAGCTTTCTTT
>TRBJ2-3|19|TRBD2|TRBV5-1|.
CASSLVGLAGGRSTDTQYF
TGCGCCAGCAGCCTGGTCGGACTAGCGGGGGGGCGTAGCACAGATACGCAGTATTTT
>TRBJ1-6|16|TRBD1|TRBV5-1|once
CASSSAWTGYNSPLHF
TGCGCCAGCAGCTCTGCGTGGACAGGATATAATTCACCCCTCCACTTT
>TRBJ1-5|14|.|TRBV11-2|.
CASSPGGRNQPQHF
TGTGCCAGCAGCCCGGGGGGGCGCAATCAGCCCCAGCATTTT
>TRBJ1-2|15|TRBD1|TRBV10-3|.
CAIMGAKTGLYGYTF
TGTGCCATCATGGGGGCAAAGACAGGGTTATATGGCTACACCTTC
>TRBJ2-5|14|TRBD2|TRBV29-1|.
CSASGGAFVETQYF
TGCAGCGCCAGCGGGGGGGCCTTCGTAGAGACCCAGTACTTC
>TRBJ2-5|14|.|TRBV6-1|.
CASSEWGVGETQYF
TGTGCCAGCAGTGAATGGGGGGTCGGGGAGACCCAGTACTTC
>TRBJ1-2|15|TRBD1|TRBV6-1|.
CASARRQGESHGYTF
TGTGCCAGCGCCAGGCGACAGGGGGAGTCTCATGGCTACACCTTC
>TRBJ1-2|14|.|TRBV7-2|.
CASSLQEEFYGYTF
TGTGCCAGCAGCCTCCAGGAAGAATTCTATGGCTACACCTTC
>TRBJ2-1|13|TRBD1|TRBV5-1|.
CASSPGQLNEQFF
TGCGCCAGCAGCCCGGGACAGCTCAATGAGCAGTTCTTC
>TRBJ1-4|18|TRBD1|TRBV12-5|.
CASGLGWDRSATNEKLFF
TGTGCTAGTGGTTTGGGATGGGACAGGTCGGCAACTAATGAAAAACTGTTTTTT
>TRBJ1-2|15|TRBD1|TRBV27|once
CASSLSHPTGRGYTF
TGTGCCAGCAGTTTATCCCACCCGACAGGGAGAGGCTACACCTTC